This T cell receptor (beta chain) appears in the sequencing data of a study of blood T cell repertoires in COVID-19. The overall study: Donors in the United States, Italy and Spain gave samples during acute or convalescent COVID-19.

Original analysis: Amplified reference gene primers provided the basis for estimating nucleated cell counts. TCRdb keeps only in-frame clones here, not all; method: immunoSEQ multiplex PCR. Clonal size and the V and J genes are those of that table, whereas D and trimming came from the DNA. The data show approximately 79,000 clones, with roughly 88% seen just once and about a fifth held by the top ten. V was clipped by 2 bases and J by 0 bases; unmatched bases: 7. Germline V gene lookup returns CDR1 MNHEY and CDR2 SMNVEV (reference sequence). This CDR3 region has 18 residues. This receptor was identified in a woman in her 50s with acute or convalescent COVID-19. The chain combines TRBV27 with TRBJ2-1; 10 bases align to TRBD2. The specimen was peripheral blood. CDR3 bases: TGTGCCAGCAGTTTAAGGAGCGGGAGGGATGGCTCCTACAATGAGCAGTTCTTC. Its translation is CASSLRSGRDGSYNEQFF.